This TCR beta chain was sequenced for a study of T cell changes during pregnancy in multiple sclerosis. The germline V gene encodes CDR1 SGDLS and CDR2 YYNGEE. The V and J ends lost 3 bases and 6 bases, in that order; junction bases with no gene match: 5. The length of the CDR3 is 13 residues. The data were produced by immunoSEQ multiplex PCR, yet TCRdb's version contains in-frame clones alone and is incomplete. The sample has around 29,000 clones; about 92% are singletons. Sequences were derived from CD8+ T cells from peripheral blood mononuclear cells, sampled before pregnancy. The chain employs TRBV9 and TRBJ2-7; 8 bases are shared with TRBD1. This clonotype originated in a female donor with multiple sclerosis, enrolled in a pregnancy study. In DNA, the CDR3 is TGTGCCAGCAGCGGGTGGACAGGGAGCGAGCAGTACTTC. Protein: CASSGWTGSEQYF.